This T cell receptor (beta chain) was profiled in a study of T-cell reconstitution after alpha-beta-depleted transplantation in children. Unique molecular identifiers were incorporated into the prepared TCRbeta library. Each CDR3 protein is one row after TCRdb ran MiXCR on the PCR reads. The data hold roughly 670,000 distinct CDR3 sequences, with around 13% observed a single time. Whole-study findings and limits: Once a year had passed after transplant, T-cell counts and diversity came mostly from newly produced T cells. Several hundred graft clones that had expanded were reportedly the source of alpha-beta T cells about two months after transplant.

This clonotype was detected many times. Its target is unknown. There are 11 residues in the CDR3. Germline V gives CDR1 MNHEY, CDR2 SMNVEV (reference sequence). Between the trimmed V and J ends, which lost 6 bases and 6 bases, there was a span of 7 bases. The V call is TRBV27, the J call TRBJ2-3; unclear D gene. Material: PBMCs, obtained before TCRalphabeta/CD19-depleted stem cell transplant. The receptor was derived from a girl aged 2-10 years with congenital amegakaryocytic thrombocytopenia, due to receive a stem cell transplant. DNA of the CDR3: TGTGCCAGCAGAGGTGCGGATACGCAGTATTTT. Translation gives CASRGADTQYF.